A single sample gave rise to the 29 T cell receptor beta chains below, sequenced in a study of graft-versus-host responses after intestinal transplantation. Clones were sequenced by immunoSEQ multiplex PCR, and TCRdb holds only the in-frame ones, with some missing. The table records 25,000 or so clones, over 90% of them present only once. The sample here was PBMCs, taken approximately 39 days after intestinal transplant. All receptors come from a human patient who received an intestinal transplant, so some T cells may come from the graft donor.

As concerns this clone: One junction end disagrees with the germline gene, perhaps due to a read error. The chain carries TRBV5-1 and TRBJ2-3, with 11 bases fitting TRBD1. This CDR3 contains 16 residues. CDR1 and CDR2 (germline): SGHRS, YFSETQ. The CDR3 DNA reads as TGCGCCAGCAGATTGGACAGGGGGCGTAGCACAGATACGCAGTATTTT. This translates into CASRLDRGRSTDTQYF. Using reference TRBV5-1 and TRBJ2-3 for the parts outside the CDR3, the full variable domain is KAGVTQTPRYLIKTRGQQVTLSCSPISGHRSVSWYQQTPGQGLQFLFEYFSETQRNKGNFPGRFSGRQFSNSRSEMNVSTLELGDSALYLCASRLDRGRSTDTQYFGPGTRLTVL.

CDR3 protein: CASSAGRVTSTDTQYF. The CDR3 DNA sequence: TGTGCCAGCAGCGCCGGGCGGGTTACCAGCACAGATACGCAGTATTTT. This chain connects TRBV9 to TRBJ2-3; possible D gene TRBD2, 5 bases. Trimming took 3 bases from V and 0 from J, leaving 14 bases between them. From germline, CDR1 is SGDLS and CDR2 YYNGEE. The CDR3 has 16 amino acids.

The V gene is TRBV19, the J gene TRBJ1-1; possibly TRBD1 for D (5 bases). Germline assignment: CDR1 LNHDA and CDR2 SQIVND (reference sequence). V shed 3 bases and J shed 3 bases, with 14 bases lying between them. This CDR3 has 15 residues. CDR3 DNA: TGTGCCAGTAGTATCCCTGGGGGAGGAGACACTGAAGCTTTCTTT. Translation: CASSIPGGGDTEAFF.

V gene TRBV4-1 combines with J gene TRBJ2-7; perhaps D is TRBD1 or TRBD2 (6 bases each). V was trimmed by 0 bases and J by 4 bases, leaving 19 bases between them. This CDR3 has 17 residues. Germline V gene lookup returns CDR1 MGHRA and CDR2 YSYEKL. The DNA of the CDR3 is TGCGCCAGCAGCCAAGAGTGGAATACAGGGAGGTCTTACGAGCAGTACTTC. Residues: CASSQEWNTGRSYEQYF.

The chain combines TRBV19 with TRBJ1-1; no definite D call. This CDR3 region has 13 residues. From germline, CDR1 is LNHDA and CDR2 SQIVND (reference sequence). Trimming cost V 3 bases and J 1 base, with 6 bases left between them. The CDR3 DNA reads TGTGCCAGTAGTATCGGGAGGAACACTGAAGCTTTCTTT. Encoded protein: CASSIGRNTEAFF.

The rearrangement links TRBV5-1 to TRBJ1-4, with 12 bases fitting TRBD1. J gave up 5 bases and V 1 base, and 9 bases lay outside the gene matches. The germline CDR1 and CDR2 sequences are SGHRS and YFSETQ. The CDR3 runs 18 residues. For the CDR3, the DNA is TGCGCCAGCAGCTTGCCGTGGGACAGGGGGCGAAGGAATGAAAAACTGTTTTTT. Its protein product is CASSLPWDRGRRNEKLFF. Full variable domain (rest looked up from reference TRBV5-1 and TRBJ1-4): KAGVTQTPRYLIKTRGQQVTLSCSPISGHRSVSWYQQTPGQGLQFLFEYFSETQRNKGNFPGRFSGRQFSNSRSEMNVSTLELGDSALYLCASSLPWDRGRRNEKLFFGSGTQLSVL.

V usage is TRBV6-6 and J usage is TRBJ1-2; D is ambiguous. This CDR3 is 14 amino acids long. With 2 bases removed from V and 0 bases from J, the gap between germline ends came to 7 bases. CDR1 and CDR2 (germline): MNHNY, SVGAGI (reference sequence). CDR3 sequence reads: CASSYREANYGYTF. The CDR3 DNA is TGTGCCAGCAGTTACCGCGAAGCTAACTATGGCTACACCTTC.

The CDR3 protein is CSGSRGRTDTQYF. The CDR3 nucleotides read TGCAGTGGATCGAGAGGACGGACAGATACGCAGTATTTT. V usage is TRBV29-1 and J usage is TRBJ2-3; the D is unclear. The CDR3 covers 13 residues. The germline V gene encodes CDR1 SQVTM and CDR2 ANQGSEA.

The rearrangement joins TRBV18 to TRBJ1-1; possibly TRBD1 for D (5 bases). V lost 2 bases to trimming and J lost 4 bases, with 17 bases between them. The germline gives CDR1 KGHSH, CDR2 LQKENI. This CDR3 has 16 amino acids. The CDR3 is CASSPGGGLTGTEAFF. CDR3 DNA sequence: TGTGCCAGCTCACCAGGGGGGGGGTTAACGGGCACTGAAGCTTTCTTT.

This clone has more than one count but fewer than ten. The rearrangement links TRBV5-1 to TRBJ2-3; 9 nucleotides agree with TRBD2. The V gene end was trimmed by 4 bases and the J gene end by 5 bases; junction bases not matched to a gene: 8. The germline V gene encodes CDR1 SGHRS and CDR2 YFSETQ. The length of the CDR3 is 15 residues. The CDR3 DNA is TGCGCCAGCAGCCAGCCGGGACTAGCCTTAGATACGCAGTATTTT. This gives the protein CASSQPGLALDTQYF.

This clone was detected once. The chain carries TRBV29-1 and TRBJ2-1, with TRBD1 matching over 8 bases. V lost 1 base, J lost 3 bases, and 5 bases stayed unmatched. This CDR3 is built from 15 residues. Germline-derived CDR1 and CDR2 are SQVTM and ANQGSEA. DNA of the CDR3: TGCAGCGTTGAAGGCGGACAGGGAATCTACAATGAGCAGTTCTTC. As protein: CSVEGGQGIYNEQFF.

This chain links TRBV10-1 with TRBJ2-7, with D unresolved. The germline V gene encodes CDR1 WNHNN and CDR2 SYGVQD (reference sequence). Trimming took off 7 bases at V and 3 bases at J, with 19 bases between the two ends. The CDR3 contains 15 residues. CDR3 coding DNA: TGCGCCAGCACCTGCGACTCGCCCGCCTACTACGAGCAGTACTTC. Translation gives CASTCDSPAYYEQYF.

The chain carries TRBV9 and TRBJ2-5; a possible D gene is TRBD1 (5 bases). Germline-derived CDR1 and CDR2 are SGDLS and YYNGEE. Trimming took 0 bases from V and 1 from J, leaving 10 bases between them. This CDR3 is 15 amino acids long. The CDR3 loop reads CASSVVPGSQETQYF. CDR3 coding DNA: TGTGCCAGCAGCGTAGTACCAGGGTCCCAAGAGACCCAGTACTTC.

This clone was detected a few times. This chain uses TRBV4-1 with TRBJ1-3; D ambiguous. Germline lookup yields CDR1 MGHRA and CDR2 YSYEKL. V shed 2 bases and J shed 0 bases, with 8 bases lying between them. The CDR3 runs to 15 residues. The CDR3 bases are TGCGCCAGCAGCCAACTTAGACTCTCTGGAAACACCATATATTTT. Its protein is CASSQLRLSGNTIYF.

V is TRBV4-1 and J is TRBJ2-1, with D possibly matching TRBD2 (7 bases). Germline CDR1 is MGHRA and CDR2 is YSYEKL. V was cut by 1 base and J by 8 bases, with 18 bases left in between. There are 16 residues in the CDR3. The chain's CDR3 is CASSQGGGAVLYEQFF. The CDR3 DNA reads TGCGCCAGCAGCCAAGGGGGGGGCGCGGTATTATATGAGCAGTTCTTC.

The chain links TRBV7-3 to TRBJ1-4, with 7 bases that match TRBD1. V gave up 4 bases and J gave up 8 bases; unmatched junction bases: 7. Germline-derived CDR1 and CDR2 are SGHTA and FQGTGA. The CDR3 is 14 amino acids. CDR3 loop: CASSSTGKEEKLFF. The CDR3 nucleotides are TGTGCCAGCAGCTCGACAGGGAAGGAGGAAAAACTGTTTTTT. The variable domain in full, with the rest retrieved from reference TRBV7-3 and TRBJ1-4, is GAGVSQTPSNKVTEKGKYVELRCDPISGHTALYWYRQSLGQGPEFLIYFQGTGAADDSGLPNDRFFAVRPEGSVSTLKIQRTERGDSAVYLCASSSTGKEEKLFFGSGTQLSVL.

A word on this clone: Other DNA sequences of this sample code for an identical CDR3. The chain combines TRBV6-5 with TRBJ1-4; no firm D call. CDR1 MNHEY and CDR2 SVGAGI come from the germline V gene. V dropped 5 bases and J dropped 3 bases, with 13 bases sitting between them. This CDR3 contains 15 residues. The CDR3 sequence: CASSNYGGPNEKLFF. DNA of the CDR3: TGTGCCAGCAGTAACTACGGTGGCCCTAATGAAAAACTGTTTTTT.

The gene calls are TRBV29-1 and TRBJ2-2; a possible D gene is TRBD1 (5 bases). This CDR3 has 13 amino acids. Deletions cut 6 bases from V and 7 bases from J, with 15 bases between. Germline values: CDR1 SQVTM, CDR2 ANQGSEA. The CDR3 loop reads CSVQGPAGGELFF. CDR3 bases: TGCAGCGTCCAGGGCCCGGCAGGCGGGGAGCTGTTTTTT.

The chain joins TRBV6-5 to TRBJ2-1; D is perhaps TRBD2 (5 bases). Between the trimmed V and J ends, which lost 2 bases and 6 bases, there was a span of 8 bases. The CDR3 runs to 13 residues. Germline values: CDR1 MNHEY, CDR2 SVGAGI. In nucleotides, the CDR3 is TGTGCCAGCAGTTACAATCGGGGCAATGAGCAGTTCTTC. As protein: CASSYNRGNEQFF.

The rearrangement joins TRBV21-1 to TRBJ1-1. TRBV21-1 is given as a pseudogene. The CDR3 extends over 16 amino acids. The CDR3 is CASSKERDSEHSEAFF. The CDR3 DNA sequence: TGTGCCAGCAGCAAAGAGCGGGACAGCGAACATAGTGAAGCTTTCTTT.

V and J are TRBV19 and TRBJ2-1; D may be TRBD2 (5 bases). The length of the CDR3 is 16 residues. Trimming took 4 bases from V and 4 from J, leaving 17 bases between them. Germline CDR1 and CDR2: LNHDA and SQIVND (reference sequence). The CDR3 nucleotides read TGTGCCAGTAGTAACGGGGTGGACTTTACGTACAATGAGCAGTTCTTC. Translating it yields CASSNGVDFTYNEQFF.

The chain joins TRBV28 to TRBJ1-1, with 8 bases identical to TRBD1. Germline V lookup: CDR1 MDHEN, CDR2 SYDVKM. CDR3 size: 10 residues. V dropped 10 bases and J dropped 11; count of bases not matched to a gene: 6. CDR3 bases: TGTGCCACCTTGGACAGGGACGCTTTCTTT. It encodes CATLDRDAFF.

The genes are TRBV5-1 and TRBJ1-2, with 9 bases identical to TRBD1. The germline V gene encodes CDR1 SGHRS and CDR2 YFSETQ. V was clipped by 4 bases and J by 2 bases; unmatched bases: 9. The CDR3 consists of 16 residues. The chain's CDR3 is CASSGLTGGPNYGYTF. In DNA form, the CDR3 reads TGCGCCAGCAGCGGCCTGACAGGGGGACCAAACTATGGCTACACCTTC.

The CDR3 sequence: CASSRGTGHSPLHF. The CDR3 DNA reads TGCGCCAGCAGCCGCGGGACAGGACATTCACCCCTCCACTTT. The J gene is TRBJ1-6, the V gene TRBV4-1, with TRBD1 matching over 8 bases. This CDR3 is built from 14 residues. In germline, CDR1 is MGHRA, CDR2 YSYEKL. J gave up 8 bases and V 4 bases, and 4 bases lay outside the gene matches.

The chain couples TRBV25-1 to TRBJ1-1; TRBD1 might be the D (6 bases). V was shortened by 5 bases and J by 9 bases, with 16 bases between the two germline ends. The CDR3 is made up of 13 amino acids. Germline assignment: CDR1 MGHDK and CDR2 SYGVNS. The CDR3 DNA reads TGTGCCAGCAGTCCCCAGACAGGCCCTAAAGCTTTCTTT. Its translation is CASSPQTGPKAFF.

The chain links TRBV4-1 to TRBJ2-5, with D maybe TRBD2 (5 bases). CDR1 MGHRA and CDR2 YSYEKL come from the germline V gene. The CDR3 consists of 13 residues. V gave up 1 base and J gave up 4 bases, with 7 bases separating them. The CDR3 DNA is TGCGCCAGCAGCCAAGTTGCGGGAGAGACCCAGTACTTC. Translated, it gives CASSQVAGETQYF.

This clone was picked up one time. This CDR3 is missing its conserved last phenylalanine or tryptophan, likely due to a read error. The chain joins TRBV6-5 to TRBJ2-7, with TRBD2 identical over 10 bases. The CDR3 runs 13 residues. V gave up 6 bases and J gave up 3 bases; unmatched junction bases: 2. Germline CDR1 is MNHEY and CDR2 is SVGAGI. CDR3 amino acids: CASSGLAVYEQYL. Written as DNA, the CDR3 is TGTGCCAGCAGCGGACTAGCGGTCTACGAGCAGTACCTC.

The chain employs TRBV7-3 and TRBJ2-5; weak D call: TRBD2 (7 bases). The closer fit of TRBJ2-7 to the DNA end suggests the J call may be wrong. Germline V gives CDR1 SGHTA, CDR2 FQGTGA. The CDR3 contains 14 residues. The CDR3 spells CASSLGGPTYEQYF. The DNA for the CDR3 is TGTGCCAGCAGCTTGGGGGGGCCTACCTACGAGCAGTACTTC.

This clone was observed a single time. The chain joins TRBV7-6 to TRBJ2-7; 8 nucleotides match TRBD2. CDR3 length: 15 amino acids. CDR1 is SGHVS, CDR2 FNYEAQ, per germline. V lost 0 bases, J lost 5 bases, and 6 bases stayed unmatched. CDR3 amino acids: CASSLASAGVDEQYF. The CDR3 coding sequence is TGTGCCAGCAGCTTAGCGTCAGCGGGAGTAGACGAGCAGTACTTC.